These 5 T cell receptor beta chains were all obtained from the same sample, sequenced in a study of shared clonotypes between healthy human individuals. Repertoires were generated with immunoSEQ multiplex PCR, while TCRdb's copy carries only in-frame clones and drops some. The sample has about 1.1 million clones, about 80% seen once. Sequencing was carried out using memory CD4+ T cells from PBMCs. The subset was: CD45RA-negative fraction. The receptors shown here come from a man aged 18 to 35 in good health. Some clones in this sample may be carry-over from other donors' samples.

The rearrangement joins TRBV10-1 to TRBJ2-7; TRBD2 is a possible D gene (7 bases). The length of the CDR3 is 14 residues. Trimming stripped 0 bases from V and 6 bases from J, with 12 bases between. Germline V gene lookup returns CDR1 WNHNN and CDR2 SYGVQD (reference sequence). In DNA, the CDR3 is TGCGCCAGCAGTGAGTCCACAGGGAGGGGCGAGCAGTACTTC. Protein sequence: CASSESTGRGEQYF.

The rearrangement links TRBV5-6 to TRBJ2-5; TRBD2 matches 14 bases. This CDR3 region has 15 residues. Looked up from germline, CDR1 is SGHDT and CDR2 is YYEEEE. V lost 5 bases, J lost 5 bases, and 5 bases stayed unmatched. The DNA for the CDR3 is TGTGCCAGCAGAGGACTAGCGGGAGGCGGCGAGACCCAGTACTTC. Its protein product is CASRGLAGGGETQYF. The entire variable domain, with the rest obtained from reference TRBV5-6 and TRBJ2-5, is as follows: DAGVTQSPTHLIKTRGQQVTLRCSPKSGHDTVSWYQQALGQGPQFIFQYYEEEERQRGNFPDRFSGHQFPNYSSELNVNALLLGDSALYLCASRGLAGGGETQYFGPGTRLLVL.

This sequence joins TRBV5-4 and TRBJ2-5; TRBD2 agrees at 9 bases. The CDR3 has 14 residues. The V and J ends lost 4 bases and 7 bases, in that order; junction bases with no gene match: 8. CDR1 SGHNT and CDR2 YYREEE come from the germline V gene (reference sequence). CDR3 bases: TGTGCCAGCAGCCCCCGACTAGCGGAAGGGACCCAGTACTTC. Its protein is CASSPRLAEGTQYF. The full variable domain, rest sourced from reference TRBV5-4 and TRBJ2-5, is ETGVTQSPTHLIKTRGQQVTLRCSSQSGHNTVSWYQQALGQGPQFIFQYYREEENGRGNFPPRFSGLQFPNYSSELNVNALELDDSALYLCASSPRLAEGTQYFGPGTRLLVL.

The V call is TRBV15, the J call TRBJ1-3; weak D call: TRBD1 (5 bases). The CDR3 loop spans 14 amino acids. V dropped 3 bases and J dropped 2 bases, with 8 bases sitting between them. Germline V CDR1 and CDR2: LNHNV, YYDKDF (reference sequence). The CDR3 protein is CATSRLDTGNTIYF. The CDR3 DNA follows: TGTGCCACCAGCAGGTTGGACACTGGAAACACCATATATTTT.

The CDR3 bases are TGTGCCAGCAGTGACCCGTCCTCTGGGGCCAACGTCCTGACTTTC. As protein: CASSDPSSGANVLTF. V usage is TRBV6-4 and J usage is TRBJ2-6; no firm D call. CDR3 length: 15 residues. V lost 2 bases and J 0 bases, leaving 5 bases between the germline ends. Germline CDR1 MRHNA, CDR2 SNTAGT.